The subject of this entry is one T cell receptor beta chain. Antigen unknown. The identical CDR3 is also encoded by other nucleotide sequences in the sample. Germline V CDR1 and CDR2: MGHRA, YSYEKL. The V end lost 0 bases, the J end lost 0 bases, and 8 bases lay between the germline ends. The CDR3 is made up of 15 amino acids. Only in-frame clones appear in the TCRdb table, and some are missing; sequencing was by immunoSEQ multiplex PCR. The sample records approximately 2,000,000 clones, around 93% being singletons. Naive-designated CD8 cells lacked CD45RO, were positively enriched for CCR7, and omitted terminally differentiated effector memory CD45RA+ cells. These data belong to a study of shared clonotypes between healthy human individuals. Broader study findings: Clonotypes not shared had lower generation probabilities than those common to all four donors.

The TCR sequence derives from a man aged 18 to 35 in good health. Some clones in this sample may be carry-over from other donors' samples. This chain connects TRBV4-1 to TRBJ1-1; D unresolved. Source material: naive CD8+ T cells from PBMCs. The CDR3 sequence: CASSQEPGLNTEAFF. The CDR3 DNA reads TGCGCCAGCAGCCAAGAACCCGGCTTGAACACTGAAGCTTTCTTT.